The 22 T cell receptor beta chains below were found in one sample sequenced in a study of PD-1 blockade in classical Hodgkin lymphoma (dated by TCRdb to the early 2020s). Explained via the paper, the time point label denotes: cycle 2 day 1 (C2D1) of nivolumab. Relapse after autologous stem cell transplantation had occurred in all trial patients, and cohorts A, B and C were distinguished by prior brentuximab vedotin exposure. Libraries were built with the immunoSEQ multiplex PCR assay. TCRdb limited this immuneACCESS table to in-frame rearrangements with V and J called. A share of clones is missing; checked studies link under half to unresolved V genes, and the rest is unexplained. Recorded for this sample are 95,000 to 120,000 clones; nearly 90% of them occurred a single time. The ten largest clones add up to nearly 20% of the sample. Sequenced material: peripheral blood mononuclear cells (PBMCs), taken before the second cycle of nivolumab. Every receptor here comes from a human donor with classical Hodgkin lymphoma.

V usage is TRBV2 and J usage is TRBJ2-1, with 14 bases lining up with TRBD2. Per germline, CDR1 SNHLY and CDR2 FYNNEI. This CDR3 has 17 residues. Trimming took 6 bases from V and 0 from J; bases not matched to a gene: 4. The CDR3 region is CASRGLAGVGSYNEQFF. In DNA, the CDR3 is TGTGCCAGCAGGGGACTAGCGGGGGTGGGCTCCTACAATGAGCAGTTCTTC.

The V and J genes are TRBV27 and TRBJ1-4; possible D gene TRBD1, 5 bases. The V and J ends lost 0 bases and 4 bases respectively, with 9 bases between them. There are 15 residues in the CDR3. Germline V gene lookup returns CDR1 MNHEY and CDR2 SMNVEV (reference sequence). The CDR3 DNA follows: TGTGCCAGCAGTTTATCGGCAGGGATTAATGAAAAACTGTTTTTT. Encoded protein: CASSLSAGINEKLFF.

V and J are TRBV7-9 and TRBJ2-7; tentatively, D is TRBD2 (6 bases). Germline V gene sequence: CDR1 SEHNR, CDR2 FQNEAQ (reference sequence). Deletions cut 0 bases from V and 6 bases from J, with 15 bases between. The CDR3 covers 15 residues. The CDR3 loop reads CASSLAEGRVLEQYF. The CDR3 DNA reads as TGTGCCAGCAGCTTAGCGGAGGGTCGGGTTCTCGAGCAGTACTTC.

This clone showed up just once. This chain links TRBV27 with TRBJ1-2; D gene uncertain. Trimming removed 5 bases at V and 4 bases at J, with 14 bases between. CDR1 MNHEY and CDR2 SMNVEV come from the germline V gene (reference sequence). CDR3 size: 14 residues. CDR3 DNA sequence: TGTGCCAGCAGTCCCCGCCGGTCTTTCTATGGCTACACCTTC. This sequence encodes CASSPRRSFYGYTF.

The chain employs TRBV7-2 and TRBJ2-7, with D perhaps matching TRBD1 (5 bases). V lost 2 bases, J lost 7 bases, and 15 bases lay in between. This CDR3 contains 14 residues. From germline, CDR1 is SGHTA and CDR2 FQGNSA. In nucleotides, the CDR3 is TGTGCCAGCAGCTTATCGACAGCTCCTTGGGAGCAGTACTTC. Residues: CASSLSTAPWEQYF.

In this sample, this clone turned up a few times. The V and J genes are TRBV5-6 and TRBJ2-5; 11 bases are a match to TRBD2. The length of the CDR3 is 15 residues. After removal of 4 bases from V and 5 bases from J, the junction contained 7 bases not matched to a gene. Germline CDR1 reads SGHDT; CDR2 reads YYEEEE. This CDR3 reads CASSRGVAGGETQYF. CDR3 sequence (DNA): TGTGCCAGCAGCCGGGGGGTAGCGGGAGGGGAGACCCAGTACTTC.

This chain uses TRBV13 with TRBJ2-1, with 8 bases identical to TRBD2. Germline-derived CDR1 and CDR2 are PRHDT and FYEKMQ (reference sequence). This CDR3 comprises 13 residues. Unmatched junction bases numbered 7, after V lost 5 bases and J lost 10 bases. The CDR3 DNA is TGTGCCAGCAGCCCAGGACTAGCTGGGGAGCAGTTCTTC. It is translated as CASSPGLAGEQFF. The variable domain in full, completed from reference TRBV13 and TRBJ2-1, reads AAGVIQSPRHLIKEKRETATLKCYPIPRHDTVYWYQQGPGQDPQFLISFYEKMQSDKGSIPDRFSAQQFSDYHSELNMSSLELGDSALYFCASSPGLAGEQFFGPGTRLTVL.

The V gene is TRBV5-1, the J gene TRBJ2-5; D is unclear. The CDR3 sequence is 14 residues long. Trimming removed 3 bases at V and 7 bases at J, with 16 bases between. Germline CDR1 and CDR2: SGHRS and YFSETQ. CDR3 DNA sequence: TGCGCCAGCAGCTCGGACCCAGGAACTGGGACCCAGTACTTC. Translating it yields CASSSDPGTGTQYF.

The rearrangement uses TRBV6-5 and TRBJ1-2; TRBD1 matches at 10 bases. V lost 6 bases and J lost 7; bases outside the gene matches: 8. Germline V CDR1 and CDR2: MNHEY, SVGAGI. The CDR3 runs 14 residues. CDR3 coding DNA: TGTGCCAGCAGCCGGGGACAGGGGCGAACTGGCTACACCTTC. It yields the protein CASSRGQGRTGYTF.

The chain joins TRBV4-1 to TRBJ1-1; 9 bases align to TRBD1. The V and J ends lost 6 bases and 2 bases, in that order; junction bases with no gene match: 7. The CDR3 covers 15 residues. CDR1 MGHRA and CDR2 YSYEKL come from the germline V gene. The CDR3 is CASRDRGTPNTEAFF. The CDR3 nucleotides are TGCGCCAGCAGGGACAGGGGAACGCCCAACACTGAAGCTTTCTTT.

Only one count was recorded for this clone. This sequence joins TRBV18 and TRBJ1-2; D is ambiguous. The CDR3 is made up of 14 amino acids. Trimming shortened V by 1 base and J by 4 bases, and 10 bases separated the two germline ends. Germline-derived CDR1 and CDR2 are KGHSH and LQKENI. Here the CDR3 DNA reads TGTGCCAGCTCACCACAAGAGGCCACCTATGGCTACACCTTC. It specifies CASSPQEATYGYTF.

This chain uses TRBV5-1 with TRBJ1-1; D possibly corresponds to TRBD1 (5 bases). Trimming took off 4 bases at V and 4 bases at J, with 11 bases between the two ends. This CDR3 is built from 13 residues. Germline lookup yields CDR1 SGHRS and CDR2 YFSETQ. Written as DNA, the CDR3 is TGCGCCAGCAGCGGAACAGGATCCACTGAAGCTTTCTTT. Residues: CASSGTGSTEAFF.

V usage is TRBV5-8 and J usage is TRBJ2-1; D is possibly TRBD2 (6 bases). V was pared by 0 bases and J by 7 bases, with 20 bases between. Germline V lookup: CDR1 SGHTS, CDR2 YDEGEE. This CDR3 region has 17 residues. In DNA form, the CDR3 reads TGTGCCAGCAGCTTGGGGCATCTAGCGCCCTCGGTAAATGAGCAGTTCTTC. This translates into CASSLGHLAPSVNEQFF.

V usage is TRBV4-1 and J usage is TRBJ1-5, with 9 bases lining up with TRBD1. In germline, CDR1 is MGHRA, CDR2 YSYEKL. The CDR3 is 16 residues long. The ends lost 0 bases at V and 2 bases at J; junction bases unmatched: 2. Here the CDR3 DNA reads TGCGCCAGCAGCCAAGATGGGACAGGGCGCAATCAGCCCCAGCATTTT. This codes for CASSQDGTGRNQPQHF.

V gene TRBV27 combines with J gene TRBJ2-1; 9 bases align to TRBD2. The germline CDR1 and CDR2 sequences are MNHEY and SMNVEV (reference sequence). V shed 2 bases and J 7 bases; nucleotides not matched to a gene: 9. This CDR3 comprises 16 residues. This CDR3 is CASSLVGSGSSNEQFF. In DNA form, the CDR3 reads TGTGCCAGCAGTTTAGTCGGTAGCGGGAGTAGTAATGAGCAGTTCTTC.

This rearrangement joins TRBV15 to TRBJ2-7; 8 nucleotides match TRBD1. V was clipped by 1 base and J by 3 bases; unmatched bases: 2. Germline CDR1 is LNHNV and CDR2 is YYDKDF (reference sequence). This CDR3 is 14 amino acids long. CDR3 residues: CATSRVGQGYEQYF. CDR3 sequence (DNA): TGTGCCACCAGCAGAGTCGGACAGGGCTACGAGCAGTACTTC.

This chain connects TRBV5-5 to TRBJ1-4; 10 bases fit TRBD1. In germline, CDR1 is SGHKS, CDR2 YYEKEE (reference sequence). After removal of 4 bases from V and 7 bases from J, the junction contained 7 bases not matched to a gene. This CDR3 has 15 residues. CDR3 nucleotides: TGTGCCAGCAGCCCGACAGGGGGCCAGAGTGAAAAACTGTTTTTT. Amino acid sequence: CASSPTGGQSEKLFF.

V gene TRBV9 combines with J gene TRBJ1-3; D is ambiguous. The V end lost 3 bases, the J end lost 4 bases, and 5 bases lay between the germline ends. The CDR3 length is 12 residues. Germline-derived CDR1 and CDR2 are SGDLS and YYNGEE. The CDR3 reads CASSAEGNTIYF. Written as DNA, the CDR3 is TGTGCCAGCAGCGCAGAAGGAAACACCATATATTTT.

The chain links TRBV7-2 to TRBJ2-7, with D unclear. The V gene's germline CDR1 is SGHTA and CDR2 FQGNSA. Trimming pared 0 bases from V and 3 bases from J, leaving 9 bases between. This CDR3 is built from 14 residues. CDR3 sequence (DNA): TGTGCCAGCAGCTTAGCCAGCCAAAGCTACGAGCAGTACTTC. It yields the protein CASSLASQSYEQYF.

In this sample, this clone turned up many times. The rearrangement uses TRBV2 and TRBJ1-5, with a weak D call TRBD1 (6 bases). V lost 6 bases, J lost 5 bases, and 11 bases lay in between. CDR1 and CDR2 (germline): SNHLY, FYNNEI. This CDR3 has 13 amino acids. The CDR3 coding sequence is TGTGCCAGCAGCTACAGGGCGGATCAGCCCCAGCATTTT. This translates into CASSYRADQPQHF. Looking up the rest from reference TRBV2 and TRBJ1-5 gives the full variable domain: EPEVTQTPSHQVTQMGQEVILRCVPISNHLYFYWYRQILGQKVEFLVSFYNNEISEKSEIFDDQFSVERPDGSNFTLKIRSTKLEDSAMYFCASSYRADQPQHFGDGTRLSIL.

This clone was seen a few times. This chain links TRBV19 with TRBJ1-5; tentative D call: TRBD1 (6 bases). Germline V gives CDR1 LNHDA, CDR2 SQIVND (reference sequence). The V end lost 3 bases, the J end lost 6 bases, and 12 bases lay between the germline ends. The CDR3 length is 14 residues. In DNA form, the CDR3 reads TGTGCCAGTAGTATCGGGGGGGCGGGTCAGCCCCAGCATTTT. Protein sequence: CASSIGGAGQPQHF.

V is TRBV5-1 and J is TRBJ2-5; 7 nucleotides line up with TRBD1. Germline assignment: CDR1 SGHRS and CDR2 YFSETQ. The CDR3 runs 15 residues. V was clipped by 4 bases and J by 5 bases; unmatched bases: 11. CDR3 sequence reads: CASSPSTGRTETQYF. CDR3 nucleotides: TGCGCCAGCAGCCCCTCGACAGGGCGGACGGAGACCCAGTACTTC.